What follows is one T cell receptor (beta chain) and its context. Its binding antigen is unknown. Base qualities were left out, and no much larger clone turns up one base away. One collaborating source in Seattle enrolled patients during active infection and followed them longitudinally through the course of disease. The collaborating institutions used their own protocols to collect whole blood in K2EDTA tubes. For TCRbeta analysis, collaborators shipped samples as frozen whole blood, isolated PBMCs, or DNA extracted from either of those sample types. The CDR3 runs 17 residues from the cysteine to the phenylalanine. Only the CDR3 region is kept as DNA, spanning 51 bases read in frame from base 1. The germline V gene encodes CDR1 LGHNA and CDR2 YSLEER. Cut back by 0 bases and 0 bases, the V and J ends lie 12 bases apart. This specimen belongs to a study of blood T cell repertoires in COVID-19 (dated by TCRdb to about 2020). About the investigation overall: Samples from collaborators originated in the United States, Italy and Spain and spanned both the acute and convalescent phases of COVID-19. The prospective study material was composed of cDNA or gDNA derived from T cells, B-cell-depleted T cells, or PBMCs. The dataset comprised deeply sampled blood TCRbeta repertoires from subjects exposed to, actively infected with, or recovered from COVID-19. A freely available public database, intended as a resource for researchers studying the immune response to SARS-CoV-2, is where the repertoires were released. The samples were drawn from the first 160 participants of the ongoing ImmuneRACE study and from over 950 subjects provided by 6 global collaborators. A de-identified subject ID, COVID-19 status, age in years and sex were almost always included in the sample metadata. Where HLA class I and class II types were available, the types were taken from metadata supplied by the sample provider, not from assay-based typing. Broader findings and caveats from the paper: The quantity of clinical and demographic metadata differed by source and by participant and was supplied without curation.

TCRbeta CDR3 regions were amplified from genomic DNA by means of the immunoSEQ Assay, a bias-controlled multiplex PCR. As for the original processing: Within the assay, amplification of reference gene primers was used to estimate how many nucleated cells each sample contained. To quantify the absolute abundance of each unique TCRbeta CDR3 rearrangement, sequence reads were collapsed and filtered. For each sample, productive Simpson clonality was calculated by taking the square root of Simpson's diversity index across productive rearrangements. The table comes from immuneACCESS by way of TCRdb, which keeps in-frame sequences with V and J called. Part of the clones is missing from these tables; in studies checked, under half for an unresolved V gene and the rest for unknown reasons. V and J calls and clone size follow that table, whereas D and trimming were derived from the DNA. The table for this sample lists hundreds of thousands of clones; 80% to 90% of them were counted only once. Around 7.4% of the sample is held by the ten biggest clonotypes.

The material sequenced was peripheral blood. The origin of this receptor is a woman aged 55-70 years with COVID-19, enrolled during active disease. The chain joins TRBV4-3 to TRBJ1-3; the D gene is not confidently resolved. For the CDR3, the sequence is CASSQDLKTHSGNTIYF. In nucleotide form, the sequence is TGCGCCAGCAGCCAAGATCTCAAGACTCACTCTGGAAACACCATATATTTT.